One T cell receptor (beta chain) is described in this entry. Its specificity is unknown. The CDR3 end shows no conserved phenylalanine or tryptophan, and so a read error is likely. RNA was extracted from bulk tissue without any cell sorting. Newly diagnosed lung cancer patients had thoracic surgery in China, August–late 2014, without prior chemotherapy. The sample comes from a study of tumor and adjacent non-tumor tissue in lung cancer. Across the study: Each sample yielded 3.9 million or so productive TCRbeta reads on average. Whole-study results and caveats: In normal lung, the top 100 clones were significantly more dominant than in tumor.

TCRbeta libraries were built with three rounds of nested PCR, modified from ARM-PCR. In TCRdb, the multiplex PCR reads were re-called with MiXCR into one record per CDR3 protein. The table includes over 85,000 distinct CDR3 sequences, about 87% detected once. V lost 7 bases to trimming and J lost 2 bases, with 21 bases between them. This CDR3 contains 17 residues. Germline assignment: CDR1 MNHEY and CDR2 SVGEGT. The chain joins TRBV6-2 or TRBV6-3 to TRBJ1-5; maybe TRBD1 (5 bases). This TCR derives from a man in his 70s with non-small cell lung cancer. Sequences were obtained from lung tumor tissue. The CDR3 protein is CASNPLTIGHRNQPQHL. In DNA form, the CDR3 reads TGTGCCAGCAATCCTCTGACGATTGGACATCGCAATCAGCCCCAGCATCTT.